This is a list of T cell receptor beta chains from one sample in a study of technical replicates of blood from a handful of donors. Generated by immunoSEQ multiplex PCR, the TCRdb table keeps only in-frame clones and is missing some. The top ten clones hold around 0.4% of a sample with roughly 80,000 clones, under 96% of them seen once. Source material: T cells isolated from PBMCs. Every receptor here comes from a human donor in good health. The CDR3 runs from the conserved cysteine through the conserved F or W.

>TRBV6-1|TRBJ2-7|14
CASSEWGVNDEQYF
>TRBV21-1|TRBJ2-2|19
CASSKLPGLAGGCPGELFF
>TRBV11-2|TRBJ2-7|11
CARERSYEQYF
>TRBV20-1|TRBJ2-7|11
CTTSGSYEQYF
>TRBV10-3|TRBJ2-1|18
CAITTGLAGGFTYNEQFF
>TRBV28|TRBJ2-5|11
CASSFVETQYF
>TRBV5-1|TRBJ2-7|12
CASSFTPDEQYF
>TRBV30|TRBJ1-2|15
CAWSKASANFYGYTF
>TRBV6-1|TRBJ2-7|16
CASSEVLVRVTYEQYF
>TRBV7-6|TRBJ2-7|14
CASSLTGQGYEQYF